The 10 T cell receptor beta chains below come from one sample, sequenced in a study of blood T cell repertoires in COVID-19. Data came from immunoSEQ multiplex PCR; TCRdb stores just in-frame clones and leaves some out. The table shows 70,000 to 90,000 clones, with around 80% occurring only once. Sequencing used peripheral blood. Source of these receptors: a woman of 80 years or more with acute or convalescent COVID-19.

This clone turned up a few times. The V call is TRBV15, the J call TRBJ2-7; TRBD1 agrees at 7 bases. Losses at the gene ends were 3 bases for V and 5 bases for J; bases not matched to a gene: 4. The CDR3 runs 13 residues. The germline gives CDR1 LNHNV, CDR2 YYDKDF (reference sequence). CDR3 sequence: CATSSRDRNEQYF. The CDR3 DNA sequence: TGTGCCACCAGCAGCCGGGACAGAAACGAGCAGTACTTC.

V usage is TRBV29-1 and J usage is TRBJ1-1; D unclear. The germline V gene has CDR1 SQVTM and CDR2 ANQGSEA. The CDR3 spans 13 residues. Deletions cut 1 base from V and 0 bases from J, with 6 bases between. DNA for the CDR3: TGCAGCGTTGAAGTCAGTATGAACACTGAAGCTTTCTTT. Amino acid sequence: CSVEVSMNTEAFF.

The chain uses TRBV27 and TRBJ2-1; weak D call: TRBD2 (6 bases). This CDR3 comprises 17 residues. CDR1 and CDR2 (germline): MNHEY, SMNVEV (reference sequence). V lost 5 bases and J 2 bases, leaving 19 bases between the germline ends. The CDR3 nucleotides are TGTGCCAGCAGTCGCCCTTTGGAGTCGGGGGCCTACAATGAGCAGTTCTTC. Residues: CASSRPLESGAYNEQFF.

The gene calls are TRBV6-5 and TRBJ2-1; TRBD2 matches at 7 bases. This CDR3 has 14 amino acids. V lost 4 bases, J lost 6 bases, and 6 bases stayed unmatched. Germline CDR1 MNHEY, CDR2 SVGAGI. CDR3 loop: CASSSLSGVNEQFF. For the CDR3, the DNA is TGTGCCAGCAGTTCGCTGAGCGGGGTCAATGAGCAGTTCTTC.

The V call is TRBV27, the J call TRBJ1-6, with a weak D call TRBD1 (6 bases). Germline lookup yields CDR1 MNHEY and CDR2 SMNVEV (reference sequence). Trimming removed 2 bases from V and 7 bases from J, with 9 bases in between. The CDR3 has 14 residues. The CDR3 here is CASSLRQGNSPLHF. The CDR3 DNA reads as TGTGCCAGCAGTTTACGTCAGGGGAATTCACCCCTCCACTTT.

CDR3 loop: CASSAEGQGYGYTF. CDR3 nucleotide sequence: TGCGCCAGCAGCGCCGAGGGACAGGGCTATGGCTACACCTTC. J is TRBJ1-2 and V is TRBV5-1; TRBD1 aligns across 9 bases. V was pared by 4 bases and J by 4 bases, with 5 bases of the junction left unmatched. Per germline, CDR1 SGHRS and CDR2 YFSETQ. This CDR3 region has 14 residues.

The rearrangement links TRBV7-2 to TRBJ1-2, with a tentative D call TRBD1 (6 bases). Germline lookup yields CDR1 SGHTA and CDR2 FQGNSA. The V and J ends lost 5 bases and 4 bases respectively, with 11 bases between them. The CDR3 has 13 residues. The CDR3 coding sequence is TGTGCCAGCAGCGCACAGGGCCCCTATGGCTACACCTTC. Residues: CASSAQGPYGYTF. Complete variable domain (other parts from reference TRBV7-2 and TRBJ1-2): GAGVSQSPSNKVTEKGKDVELRCDPISGHTALYWYRQSLGQGLEFLIYFQGNSAPDKSGLPSDRFSAERTGGSVSTLTIQRTQQEDSAVYLCASSAQGPYGYTFGSGTRLTVV.

The chain links TRBV5-5 to TRBJ2-5; 8 nucleotides agree with TRBD2. Germline loops: CDR1 SGHKS, CDR2 YYEKEE (reference sequence). Trimming at V came to 4 bases and at J to 3 bases, leaving 2 bases not matched to a gene. The CDR3 covers 13 residues. CDR3 nucleotide sequence: TGTGCCAGCAGCGGTAGCGGGGAAGAGACCCAGTACTTC. Translation: CASSGSGEETQYF.

This sequence joins TRBV7-9 and TRBJ2-7; 9 bases align to TRBD2. After removal of 5 bases from V and 6 bases from J, the junction contained 2 bases not matched to a gene. The germline V gene has CDR1 SEHNR and CDR2 FQNEAQ (reference sequence). The CDR3 is made up of 12 amino acids. This CDR3 is CASSTSGFEQYF. CDR3 DNA: TGTGCCAGCAGCACTAGCGGGTTCGAGCAGTACTTC.

The J gene is TRBJ1-1, the V gene TRBV18; weak D call: TRBD1 (5 bases). Germline loops: CDR1 KGHSH, CDR2 LQKENI. The CDR3 runs to 13 residues. Trimming cost V 3 bases and J 5 bases, with 10 bases left between them. The CDR3 DNA follows: TGTGCCAGCTCACCCCTAGGGGATACTGAAGCTTTCTTT. Residues: CASSPLGDTEAFF.